What follows is one T cell receptor (beta chain) and its context. Antigen unknown. The table came from immunoSEQ multiplex PCR; TCRdb's copy has only in-frame clones and leaves some out. The data contain about 33,000 clones, 92% of them singletons. Trimming at V came to 5 bases and at J to 0 bases, leaving 4 bases not matched to a gene. The CDR3 contains 15 residues. Germline V gives CDR1 SGHTA, CDR2 FQGNSA. The sample is drawn from a study of T cells in localized non-small cell lung cancer. The study, taken as a whole, reports: With higher T cell density in blood came longer overall survival. Among the tissues sampled, uninvolved adjacent lung had the highest T cell clonality, above tumor. Analysis by sequencing included only one tumor region, so heterogeneity remains possible. Of the top 100 tumor clones, median approximately 60 were in adjacent lung, about 30 among its top 100.

This receptor was taken from a female donor of 60 years or more with stage I lung adenocarcinoma. V is TRBV7-2 and J is TRBJ2-3; 8 nucleotides match TRBD1. The sample here was peripheral blood, taken before any cancer treatment. The CDR3 is CASSPRDRSTDTQYF. CDR3 nucleotide sequence: TGTGCCAGCAGCCCCCGGGACAGGAGCACAGATACGCAGTATTTT.